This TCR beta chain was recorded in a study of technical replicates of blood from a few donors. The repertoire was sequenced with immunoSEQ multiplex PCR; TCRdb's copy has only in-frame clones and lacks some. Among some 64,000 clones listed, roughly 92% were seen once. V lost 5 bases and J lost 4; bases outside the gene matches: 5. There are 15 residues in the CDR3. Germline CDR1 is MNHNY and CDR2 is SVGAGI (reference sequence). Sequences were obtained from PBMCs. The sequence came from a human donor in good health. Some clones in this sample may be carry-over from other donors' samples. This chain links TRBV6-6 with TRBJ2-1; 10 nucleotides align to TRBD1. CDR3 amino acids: CASSQRDRGYNEQFF. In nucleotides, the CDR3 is TGTGCCAGCAGTCAGAGGGACAGGGGTTACAATGAGCAGTTCTTC.